One sample yielded the 27 T cell receptor beta chains listed below, sequenced in a study of graft-versus-host responses after intestinal transplantation. Sequencing used immunoSEQ multiplex PCR; TCRdb keeps in-frame clones, though not all of them. The sample includes over 100,000 clones, around 93% of them seen just once. Their antigens remain unidentified. The sequencing here drew on unstimulated CD4+ T cells sorted from spleen or lymph node cells, taken before intestinal transplant. These receptors were obtained from a human donor who received an intestinal transplant.

The chain employs TRBV20-1 and TRBJ1-1, with D perhaps TRBD1 (5 bases). The germline V gene has CDR1 DFQATT and CDR2 SNEGSKA (reference sequence). The V gene lost 6 bases and the J gene lost 5 bases, with 7 bases spanning the gap. The CDR3 is 10 amino acids. The CDR3 sequence is CSAGGTEAFF. CDR3 nucleotides: TGCAGTGCGGGGGGGACTGAAGCTTTCTTT.

The CDR3 nucleotides are TGCGCCAGCAGTGATCTAGCAGGCAATGAGCAGTTCTTC. It codes for CASSDLAGNEQFF. This chain uses TRBV10-1 with TRBJ2-1; possibly TRBD2 for D (5 bases). This CDR3 region has 13 residues. V was trimmed by 3 bases and J by 6 bases, leaving 9 bases between them. Germline loops: CDR1 WNHNN, CDR2 SYGVQD (reference sequence).

The rearrangement links TRBV6-6 to TRBJ2-7; D not resolved. The CDR3 is 11 residues long. The germline V and J ends were trimmed by 7 bases and 2 bases, with 6 bases remaining between them. Germline-derived CDR1 and CDR2 are MNHNY and SVGAGI (reference sequence). This chain's CDR3 is CASTRAYEQYF. The CDR3 DNA sequence: TGTGCCAGCACACGGGCCTACGAGCAGTACTTC.

V gene TRBV4-1 combines with J gene TRBJ2-6; unclear D gene. V was cut by 1 base and J by 2 bases, with 6 bases left in between. This CDR3 has 15 amino acids. The germline V gene has CDR1 MGHRA and CDR2 YSYEKL. In DNA, the CDR3 is TGCGCCAGCAGCCAAGTACTCACTGGGGCCAACGTCCTGACTTTC. This codes for CASSQVLTGANVLTF.

The gene calls are TRBV5-4 and TRBJ2-5, with 13 positions matching TRBD2. CDR3 length equals 16 residues. J was trimmed by 3 bases and V by 1 base; bases with no gene match: 3. From germline, CDR1 is SGHNT and CDR2 YYREEE (reference sequence). The CDR3 loop reads CASSLRTSGREETQYF. The CDR3 coding sequence is TGTGCCAGCAGCTTGAGAACTAGCGGGAGGGAAGAGACCCAGTACTTC.

The chain carries TRBV12-5 and TRBJ1-1, with a weak D call TRBD1 (5 bases). Trimming removed 6 bases at V and 6 bases at J, with 11 bases between. Per the germline V gene, CDR1 is LGHNT and CDR2 is FRNRAP. The CDR3 extends over 12 amino acids. The CDR3 DNA sequence: TGTGCTAGTGGAGCGCAGGGTCCTGAAGCTTTCTTT. Residues: CASGAQGPEAFF.

J is TRBJ1-1 and V is TRBV13, with D perhaps matching TRBD1 (6 bases). The germline V gene encodes CDR1 PRHDT and CDR2 FYEKMQ (reference sequence). The V end lost 5 bases, the J end lost 5 bases, and 21 bases lay between the germline ends. The CDR3 runs 16 residues. The CDR3 spells CASSALGPTGRTEAFF. In DNA form, the CDR3 reads TGTGCCAGCAGCGCCCTTGGGCCTACAGGGAGAACTGAAGCTTTCTTT.

The chain recombines TRBV5-8 with TRBJ1-5, with D possibly matching TRBD1 (5 bases). The CDR3 loop spans 14 amino acids. The V end lost 0 bases, the J end lost 5 bases, and 9 bases lay between the germline ends. Germline loops: CDR1 SGHTS, CDR2 YDEGEE. The CDR3 nucleotides read TGTGCCAGCAGCTTGGGACAGCCTGATCAGCCCCAGCATTTT. This codes for CASSLGQPDQPQHF.

This clone was seen a single time. The CDR3 loop reads CARTRVIGTDTQYF. CDR3 DNA: TGTGCCAGAACCCGAGTAATCGGGACAGATACGCAGTATTTT. The chain has TRBV2 and TRBJ2-3, with D unclear. Trimming stripped 9 bases from V and 3 bases from J, with 16 bases between. This CDR3 comprises 14 residues. Germline assignment: CDR1 SNHLY and CDR2 FYNNEI.

The rearrangement uses TRBV14 and TRBJ2-5; perhaps TRBD1 as D (6 bases). CDR1 and CDR2 (germline): SGHDN, FVKESK. V lost 4 bases and J 3 bases, leaving 12 bases between the germline ends. This CDR3 region has 14 residues. The CDR3 region has the DNA TGTGCCAGCAGCCCTTTACAGGGAAAAGAGACCCAGTACTTC. Its protein product is CASSPLQGKETQYF.

The chain is built from TRBV9 and TRBJ2-7; 7 nucleotides match TRBD2. CDR3 length: 14 residues. The germline V gene encodes CDR1 SGDLS and CDR2 YYNGEE. The ends lost 4 bases at V and 3 bases at J; junction bases unmatched: 7. Here the CDR3 reads CASSPREFGYEQYF. The DNA of the CDR3 is TGTGCCAGCAGCCCGCGGGAGTTCGGCTACGAGCAGTACTTC.

In nucleotides, the CDR3 is TGTGCCAGCAGCTTAGCCGATCGCGTCGAGACCCAGTACTTC. It yields the protein CASSLADRVETQYF. The genes are TRBV7-9 and TRBJ2-5; D is unresolved. CDR1 SEHNR and CDR2 FQNEAQ come from the germline V gene (reference sequence). The CDR3 has 14 residues. Trimming stripped 0 bases from V and 5 bases from J, with 10 bases between.

The chain couples TRBV5-4 to TRBJ2-7, with D tentatively TRBD1 (5 bases). This CDR3 contains 13 residues. V gave up 6 bases and J gave up 3 bases, with 13 bases separating them. Looked up from germline, CDR1 is SGHNT and CDR2 is YYREEE (reference sequence). Here the CDR3 reads CASTLDTGYEQYF. CDR3 sequence (DNA): TGTGCCAGCACCCTCGATACAGGCTACGAGCAGTACTTC. Complete variable domain (other parts from reference TRBV5-4 and TRBJ2-7): ETGVTQSPTHLIKTRGQQVTLRCSSQSGHNTVSWYQQALGQGPQFIFQYYREEENGRGNFPPRFSGLQFPNYSSELNVNALELDDSALYLCASTLDTGYEQYFGPGTRLTVT.

This chain links TRBV7-8 with TRBJ1-2, with TRBD1 as a possible D gene (6 bases). Between the trimmed V and J ends, which lost 1 base and 4 bases, there was a span of 7 bases. The CDR3 loop spans 13 amino acids. Germline V gene data show CDR1 as SGHVS and CDR2 as FQNEAQ. CDR3 residues: CASSLEGVYGYTF. The CDR3, as DNA: TGTGCCAGCAGCTTAGAGGGGGTCTATGGCTACACCTTC.

This clone was seen a few times. The V gene is TRBV10-3, the J gene TRBJ2-5; D possibly corresponds to TRBD2 (6 bases). This CDR3 is built from 16 residues. Trimming cost V 4 bases and J 2 bases, with 17 bases left between them. Germline lookup yields CDR1 ENHRY and CDR2 SYGVKD. The CDR3 DNA follows: TGTGCCATCAGTGTGGGTCTGGGTGGGGGGCAAGAGACCCAGTACTTC. It encodes CAISVGLGGGQETQYF.

This chain uses TRBV10-1 with TRBJ1-2, with D hard to call. CDR1 is WNHNN, CDR2 SYGVQD, per germline (reference sequence). V lost 6 bases, J lost 6 bases, and 14 bases lay in between. The CDR3 covers 13 residues. The CDR3: CASSRNQADGYTF. CDR3 bases: TGCGCCAGCAGCAGAAATCAGGCGGATGGCTACACCTTC.

V and J are TRBV6-1 and TRBJ1-3; D call uncertain. Germline CDR1 is MNHNS and CDR2 is SASEGT. The CDR3 spans 15 residues. The V gene lost 7 bases and the J gene lost 0 bases, with 13 bases spanning the gap. The CDR3 loop is CASKRSPSSGNTIYF. Written as DNA, the CDR3 is TGTGCCAGCAAAAGGTCGCCGAGCTCTGGAAACACCATATATTTT.

This chain joins TRBV11-1 and TRBJ1-1; no clear D. CDR3 size: 12 residues. CDR1 and CDR2 from the germline V gene are SGHAT and FQDESV (reference sequence). Between the trimmed V and J ends, which lost 0 bases and 5 bases, there was a span of 4 bases. The CDR3: CASSLAVTEAFF. In nucleotides, the CDR3 is TGTGCCAGCAGCTTAGCTGTGACTGAAGCTTTCTTT.

The chain links TRBV6-5 to TRBJ2-7, with D unclear. V lost 0 bases and J 2 bases, leaving 11 bases between the germline ends. The CDR3 covers 15 residues. Germline CDR1 MNHEY, CDR2 SVGAGI. The DNA for the CDR3 is TGTGCCAGCAGTTACTCTCCGCGCGGCCCCTACGAGCAGTACTTC. Protein product: CASSYSPRGPYEQYF.

The gene calls are TRBV7-3 and TRBJ2-1; possibly TRBD1 or TRBD2 for D (5 bases each). Germline CDR1 reads SGHTA; CDR2 reads FQGTGA. V was pared by 0 bases and J by 6 bases, with 9 bases between. The CDR3 is 14 residues long. The CDR3 nucleotides are TGTGCCAGCAGCTTAACTCGGGACGGCAATGAGCAGTTCTTC. This sequence encodes CASSLTRDGNEQFF.

V is TRBV11-2 and J is TRBJ1-1; D is possibly TRBD1 (5 bases). Germline CDR1 reads SGHAT; CDR2 reads FQNNGV. The CDR3 is 12 residues long. V shed 1 base and J shed 11 bases, with 11 bases lying between them. CDR3 in DNA: TGTGCCAGCAGCTTAGGGGGCGCTGGGGCTTTCTTT. Encoded protein: CASSLGGAGAFF.

V and J are TRBV7-9 and TRBJ2-1; 10 nucleotides agree with TRBD2. This CDR3 has 17 residues. The trim removed 1 base at V and 4 bases at J, leaving 7 bases unmatched. In germline, CDR1 is SEHNR, CDR2 FQNEAQ (reference sequence). This CDR3 is CASSLGASGGSYNEQFF. The CDR3 DNA follows: TGTGCCAGCAGCTTAGGGGCTAGCGGGGGTTCGTACAATGAGCAGTTCTTC.

This chain uses TRBV7-3 with TRBJ2-1; D is possibly TRBD2 (5 bases). The CDR3 covers 14 residues. Germline loops: CDR1 SGHTA, CDR2 FQGTGA. With 3 bases removed from V and 6 bases from J, the gap between germline ends came to 12 bases. The CDR3 spells CASSLLAGGNEQFF. CDR3 nucleotide sequence: TGTGCCAGCAGCTTGCTAGCCGGAGGCAATGAGCAGTTCTTC.

The chain uses TRBV11-1 and TRBJ1-1, with 9 bases aligning to TRBD1. Germline-derived CDR1 and CDR2 are SGHAT and FQDESV (reference sequence). This CDR3 has 12 amino acids. Unmatched junction bases numbered 2, after V lost 2 bases and J lost 10 bases. In DNA, the CDR3 is TGTGCCAGCAGCTTAATGGACAGGGGAGCTTTCTTT. It codes for CASSLMDRGAFF.

The table lists this clone with a few counts. The chain carries TRBV6-4 and TRBJ2-1, with D unresolved. With 2 bases removed from V and 9 bases from J, the gap between germline ends came to 2 bases. The germline V gene has CDR1 MRHNA and CDR2 SNTAGT. This CDR3 contains 10 residues. The CDR3: CASSDGEQFF. CDR3 bases: TGTGCCAGCAGTGACGGTGAGCAGTTCTTC.

V gene TRBV7-3 combines with J gene TRBJ1-1, with D perhaps matching TRBD1 (6 bases). The CDR3 totals 17 residues. Trimming removed 6 bases at V and 1 base at J, with 21 bases between. Germline V CDR1 and CDR2: SGHTA, FQGTGA. The CDR3 sequence: CASRPGGAGEGNTEAFF. CDR3 bases: TGTGCCAGCAGACCCGGCGGGGCAGGGGAGGGGAACACTGAAGCTTTCTTT.

The chain has TRBV11-2 and TRBJ2-1; 8 bases are a match to TRBD2. Germline CDR1 is SGHAT and CDR2 is FQNNGV. The V gene end was trimmed by 3 bases and the J gene end by 7 bases; junction bases not matched to a gene: 5. This CDR3 has 14 amino acids. CDR3 DNA sequence: TGTGCCAGCAGCTTCAGCGGGAGTAAAAATGAGCAGTTCTTC. It translates to CASSFSGSKNEQFF.